Presented here are 22 T cell receptor beta chains from one specimen sequenced in a study of molecular identifiers for immune sequencing clone quantification (dated by TCRdb to 2016 to 2018). Libraries were made using PCR. TCRdb lists the instrument as Illumina HiSeq 4000. TCRdb handled the public reads itself, with Q25 trimming in fastp and clone calling in MiXCR, and kept productive beta chains. Every entry covers one CDR3 protein and lists the most common genes and DNA from its rows. Across this sample there are 350,000 or so distinct CDR3 sequences, with about a fifth seen only once. Approximately 0.85% of the sample goes to the ten largest clones. Specimen: naive CD8+ T cells from blood, with Jurkat cell RNA spiked in. Read against the paper, the sample's cell subset or site label means: FACS-sorted CD8+CD4-CCR7+CD45RA+ naive T cells. These TCRs come from a human donor in good health. Some libraries in this study had Jurkat cell RNA spiked in.

The sample holds many counts of this clonotype. V usage is TRBV12-3 or TRBV12-4 and J usage is TRBJ2-7; D gene ambiguous. Trimming removed 3 bases at V and 5 bases at J, with 8 bases between. The CDR3 contains 12 residues. The DNA for the CDR3 is TGTGCCAGCAGTTTTTTGGGTGACGAGCAGTACTTC. It is translated as CASSFLGDEQYF.

This clonotype has ten or more counts. The chain uses TRBV7-9 and TRBJ2-3; possibly TRBD1 for D (5 bases). This CDR3 is built from 16 residues. V was pared by 5 bases and J by 3 bases, with 18 bases between. Germline CDR1 and CDR2: SEHNR and FQNEAQ (reference sequence). The CDR3 loop reads CASSPKQGFGTDTQYF. In DNA, the CDR3 is TGTGCCAGCAGCCCGAAGCAGGGCTTTGGAACAGATACGCAGTATTTT. The full variable domain, with the rest looked up from reference TRBV7-9 and TRBJ2-3, is DTGVSQNPRHKITKRGQNVTFRCDPISEHNRLYWYRQTLGQGPEFLTYFQNEAQLEKSRLLSDRFSAERPKGSFSTLEIQRTEQGDSAMYLCASSPKQGFGTDTQYFGPGTRLTVL.

With regard to this clonotype: This may come from a read error, since a much larger clone is one base off. This CDR3 reads CASPPLGGERTDTQYF. The CDR3 DNA follows: TGTGCCAGCCCCCCTTTGGGCGGGGAACGCACAGATACGCAGTATTTT. V gene TRBV6-2 or TRBV6-3 combines with J gene TRBJ2-3; weak D call: TRBD2 (6 bases). Germline lookup yields CDR1 MNHEY and CDR2 SVGEGT. The CDR3 contains 16 residues. V lost 8 bases to trimming and J lost 1 base, with 19 bases between them.

This clonotype was recorded at least ten times. This rearrangement joins TRBV6-4 to TRBJ1-1, with unresolved D. V dropped 7 bases and J dropped 0 bases, with 9 bases sitting between them. The CDR3 loop spans 13 amino acids. CDR1 is MRHNA, CDR2 SNTAGT, per germline. CDR3 sequence (DNA): TGTGCCAGCAAGGATACTATGAACACTGAAGCTTTCTTT. It specifies CASKDTMNTEAFF.

Notes on this clonotype: A clone one base away is much larger, so this may be a read error. DNA of the CDR3: TGCGCCGGCAGCCAAGATATGAGAGAGCAGTTCTTC. Encoded protein: CAGSQDMREQFF. The rearrangement uses TRBV4-1 and TRBJ2-1; D not resolved. The CDR3 is 12 amino acids. Germline V gene sequence: CDR1 MGHRA, CDR2 YSYEKL.

This clonotype occurred a few times. V and J are TRBV6-2 or TRBV6-3 and TRBJ1-1; TRBD1 agrees at 7 bases. The CDR3 loop spans 16 amino acids. Germline-derived CDR1 and CDR2 are MNHEY and SVGEGT. V lost 5 bases to trimming and J lost 1 base; unmatched junction nucleotides: 10. The CDR3 loop is CASSVQGPGSNTEAFF. The CDR3 DNA reads TGTGCCAGCAGTGTACAGGGGCCTGGCTCGAACACTGAAGCTTTCTTT.

This clonotype has just a few counts. This chain joins TRBV11-2 and TRBJ2-4; 10 bases map to TRBD2. The V gene's germline CDR1 is SGHAT and CDR2 FQNNGV. V lost 6 bases to trimming and J lost 0 bases; unmatched junction nucleotides: 5. The CDR3 runs to 16 residues. The CDR3 reads CASRASGGLAKNIQYF. In nucleotides, the CDR3 is TGTGCCAGCAGAGCTAGCGGGGGACTAGCCAAAAACATTCAGTACTTC.

Concerning this clonotype itself: A much bigger clone sits one base away, suggesting this may be a read error. V usage is TRBV14 and J usage is TRBJ2-7; maybe TRBD1 (6 bases). Germline V CDR1 and CDR2: SGHDN, FVKESK. This CDR3 comprises 13 residues. CDR3 nucleotides: TGTGCCAGCAGCCAGACTGGGGGCTACAAGCAGTACTTC. As protein: CASSQTGGYKQYF.

This clonotype was picked up many times. The chain combines TRBV5-5 with TRBJ2-7; D gene unclear. The CDR3 runs 14 residues. From germline, CDR1 is SGHKS and CDR2 YYEKEE (reference sequence). V lost 2 bases and J 3 bases, leaving 12 bases between the germline ends. The CDR3 region has the DNA TGTGCCAGCAGCTTTCGTGGCGCTGACTACGAGCAGTACTTC. Encoded protein: CASSFRGADYEQYF.

This clonotype occurred a few times. A read error may explain this, as a much larger clone is one base away. The CDR3 protein is CDSSSGLGTTDTQYF. In DNA, the CDR3 is TGTGACAGCAGCTCCGGTCTGGGGACCACAGATACGCAGTATTTT. J is TRBJ2-3 and V is TRBV7-2, with D perhaps given as TRBD1 or TRBD2 (5 bases each). The germline V gene has CDR1 SGHTA and CDR2 FQGNSA. The CDR3 consists of 15 residues.

This clonotype was counted between two and nine times. The junction and the germline gene differ at one end; a read error may be behind it. V and J are TRBV7-3 and TRBJ2-3; D remains unclear. This CDR3 is 13 amino acids long. The germline V gene encodes CDR1 SGHTA and CDR2 FQGTGA. CDR3 nucleotide sequence: TGTGCCAGCAGCTGGCAGAGCACAGATACGCAGTGTTTT. Its protein product is CASSWQSTDTQCF.

The chain has TRBV3-1 and TRBJ2-3; D might be TRBD2 (5 bases). The CDR3 has 15 amino acids. CDR1 is LGHDT, CDR2 YNNKEL, per germline (reference sequence). Trimming left V 5 bases short and J 2 bases short, with 14 bases between. The CDR3 region is CASSLTGITTDTQYF. CDR3 coding DNA: TGTGCCAGCAGCTTAACGGGAATTACCACAGATACGCAGTATTTT.

This chain connects TRBV6-2 or TRBV6-3 to TRBJ1-5; the D is unclear. V lost 0 bases, J lost 7 bases, and 4 bases lay in between. The CDR3 consists of 12 residues. Germline lookup yields CDR1 MNHEY and CDR2 SVGEGT. CDR3 region: CASSYSKQPQHF. CDR3 DNA sequence: TGTGCCAGCAGTTACTCTAAGCAGCCCCAGCATTTT.

With respect to this clonotype: A read error may account for a junction end that differs from germline. This chain links TRBV5-3 with TRBJ2-7, with 7 bases identical to TRBD2. TRBV5-3 is annotated as an ORF whose role is uncertain. This CDR3 has 15 residues. Here the CDR3 reads CASSLAVGGAYEQYF. The CDR3 region has the DNA TGTGCCAGCAGCTTGGCTGTGGGGGGGGCCTACGAGCAGTACTTC.

Comment on this clonotype: Likely a read error: the CDR3 ends without its conserved phenylalanine or tryptophan. The chain has TRBV7-2 and TRBJ1-5; D uncertain. V shed 1 base and J shed 6 bases, with 7 bases lying between them. CDR3 size: 13 residues. From germline, CDR1 is SGHTA and CDR2 FQGNSA. This CDR3 is CASSLDTSQPQHL. DNA for the CDR3: TGTGCCAGCAGCTTAGACACAAGTCAGCCCCAGCATCTT.

The chain recombines TRBV6-6 with TRBJ1-5, with a possible D match to TRBD1 (5 bases). Trimming shortened V by 4 bases and J by 3 bases, and 13 bases separated the two germline ends. The CDR3 runs 15 residues. From germline, CDR1 is MNHNY and CDR2 SVGAGI (reference sequence). Here the CDR3 DNA reads TGTGCCAGCAGTTCCTCGACAGAATACAATCAGCCCCAGCATTTT. Protein: CASSSSTEYNQPQHF.

J is TRBJ2-3 and V is TRBV4-3, with TRBD2 identical over 8 bases. The germline V gene encodes CDR1 LGHNA and CDR2 YSLEER. The CDR3 is 17 amino acids. Unmatched junction bases numbered 11, after V lost 2 bases and J lost 4 bases. CDR3 in amino acids: CASSQSPAAGAPDTQYF. The DNA of the CDR3 is TGCGCCAGCAGCCAATCGCCCGCAGCGGGGGCTCCAGATACGCAGTATTTT.

The chain is built from TRBV7-9 and TRBJ2-2; D gene ambiguous. The CDR3 is 13 residues long. Germline assignment: CDR1 SEHNR and CDR2 FQNEAQ (reference sequence). The V end was cut by 5 bases, the J end by 3 bases, with 7 bases between. The chain's CDR3 is CASSQDHTGELFF. The DNA of the CDR3 is TGTGCCAGCAGCCAGGACCACACCGGGGAGCTGTTTTTT.

The gene calls are TRBV19 and TRBJ2-5, with D possibly matching TRBD1 (6 bases). Germline V gene lookup returns CDR1 LNHDA and CDR2 SQIVND (reference sequence). The CDR3 has 15 residues. V dropped 1 base and J dropped 4 bases, with 13 bases sitting between them. In DNA form, the CDR3 reads TGTGCCAGTAGTATAGCCCGGACAGCTTTAGAGACCCAGTACTTC. The encoded protein is CASSIARTALETQYF.

A few counts support this clonotype. The gene calls are TRBV20-1 and TRBJ2-1; TRBD1 matches at 7 bases. Germline V gene lookup returns CDR1 DFQATT and CDR2 SNEGSKA (reference sequence). Germline trimming cut 7 bases from V and 6 bases from J; bases unmatched to any gene: 6. CDR3 size: 12 residues. The CDR3 loop is CSVLTGPNEQFF. CDR3 sequence (DNA): TGCAGTGTACTGACAGGGCCCAATGAGCAGTTCTTC.

This clonotype appeared many times. The CDR3, as DNA: TGTGCCAGCAGCTGGGGACAGACCAGCTCCTACGAGCAGTACTTC. This sequence encodes CASSWGQTSSYEQYF. V gene TRBV7-9 combines with J gene TRBJ2-7; 7 bases fit TRBD1. CDR1 is SEHNR and CDR2 is FQNEAQ in the germline V gene (reference sequence). The CDR3 consists of 15 residues. Trimming at V came to 4 bases and at J to 0 bases, leaving 6 bases not matched to a gene.

A remark on this clonotype: A much larger clone lies a single base off, so this may be a read error. This chain connects TRBV12-3 or TRBV12-4 to TRBJ2-6, with a possible D match to TRBD1 (5 bases). The CDR3 totals 17 residues. The CDR3 DNA is TGTGCCAGCAGTTGGAACCCCAGGGCCTCTGTGGCCAACGTCCTGACTTTC. Translated: CASSWNPRASVANVLTF.